These T cell receptor beta chains were read from a single sample in a study of regulatory T cells in long-lasting Graves disease. TCRdb reprocessed the multiplex PCR reads with MiXCR, giving one entry per CDR3 protein. The sample shows hundreds of thousands of distinct CDR3 sequences, 20% to 25% of them seen only once. Sequences were derived from peripheral blood mononuclear cells (PBMCs), sampled when the disease was refractory, from a patient treated with antithyroid drugs. The receptor source for this set is a female donor with Graves disease. The CDR3 runs from the conserved cysteine through the conserved F or W. D genes are given only for firm matches. The size field is filled for only some rows; it gives once, few, many or a size class.

cdr3_nt: TGTGCCTCAGCGGATATACAGGCTACCTACAATGAGCAGTTCTTC; cdr3_aa: CASADIQATYNEQFF; d_call: NA; j_call: TRBJ2-1; clone_size: NA; v_call: TRBV12-3/TRBV12-4; cdr3_length: 15
cdr3_nt: TGTGCTAGTGGTCTACAGGGAAGTGAAAAACTGTTTTTT; cdr3_aa: CASGLQGSEKLFF; d_call: NA; j_call: TRBJ1-4; clone_size: few; v_call: TRBV12-5; cdr3_length: 13
cdr3_nt: TGTGCCAGCAGTCAGGGGGGGGCTTACGAGCAGTACTTC; cdr3_aa: CASSQGGAYEQYF; d_call: NA; j_call: TRBJ2-7; clone_size: many; v_call: TRBV28; cdr3_length: 13
cdr3_nt: TGCGCCAGCAGTGACTATCGACAGGGAGGGTCAGATACGCAGTATTTT; cdr3_aa: CASSDYRQGGSDTQYF; d_call: NA; j_call: TRBJ2-3; clone_size: NA; v_call: TRBV10-2; cdr3_length: 16
cdr3_nt: TGTGCCAGCACCAGAGCCACGGGGGCCCAAGGCAATCAGCCCCAGCATTTT; cdr3_aa: CASTRATGAQGNQPQHF; d_call: NA; j_call: TRBJ1-5; clone_size: many; v_call: TRBV12-3/TRBV12-4; cdr3_length: 17
cdr3_nt: TGTGCCAGCAGCCGGGGAGGAGGGTCTCCATTTTCCTACGAGCAGTACTTC; cdr3_aa: CASSRGGGSPFSYEQYF; d_call: NA; j_call: TRBJ2-7; clone_size: few; v_call: TRBV7-9; cdr3_length: 17
cdr3_nt: TGCAGTGCTAGGGGACTAGCGGGAGTCGACGAGCAGTACTTC; cdr3_aa: CSARGLAGVDEQYF; d_call: TRBD2; j_call: TRBJ2-7; clone_size: many; v_call: TRBV20-1; cdr3_length: 14
cdr3_nt: TGTGCCAGCAGTGAGGATAGTGGGGTCAAAAACATTCAGTACTTC; cdr3_aa: CASSEDSGVKNIQYF; d_call: NA; j_call: TRBJ2-4; clone_size: many; v_call: TRBV2; cdr3_length: 15
cdr3_nt: TGTGCCAGCAGCTTAGTAGGGACAGTATACGAGCAGTACTTC; cdr3_aa: CASSLVGTVYEQYF; d_call: TRBD1; j_call: TRBJ2-7; clone_size: NA; v_call: TRBV7-2; cdr3_length: 14
cdr3_nt: TGTGCCACCAGCAGAGAGAGAGGGCGCGCAGAGACCCAGTACTTC; cdr3_aa: CATSRERGRAETQYF; d_call: NA; j_call: TRBJ2-5; clone_size: many; v_call: TRBV15; cdr3_length: 15
cdr3_nt: TGTGCCAGCAGATCCCTAGCGGGAAGGAGGGCCGGGGAGCTGTTTTTT; cdr3_aa: CASRSLAGRRAGELFF; d_call: TRBD2; j_call: TRBJ2-2; clone_size: NA; v_call: TRBV3-1; cdr3_length: 16
cdr3_nt: TGTGCCAGCAACCCGGACACCTACACTGAAGCTTTCTTT; cdr3_aa: CASNPDTYTEAFF; d_call: NA; j_call: TRBJ1-1; clone_size: few; v_call: TRBV12-3/TRBV12-4; cdr3_length: 13
cdr3_nt: TGTGCCAGCAGTTCCACCCCAGGTGGTAGCGGGAGATACAGGACCTACGAGCAGTACTTC; cdr3_aa: CASSSTPGGSGRYRTYEQYF; d_call: TRBD2; j_call: TRBJ2-7; clone_size: many; v_call: TRBV6-5; cdr3_length: 20
cdr3_nt: TGTGCCACCAGCAGAGATCGGGAGGCTAGCGGGATCTCCTACGAGCAGTACTTC; cdr3_aa: CATSRDREASGISYEQYF; d_call: TRBD2; j_call: TRBJ2-7; clone_size: many; v_call: TRBV15; cdr3_length: 18
cdr3_nt: TGTGCCAGCAGTAAACAGGGGGCTTTCTACGAGCAGTACTTC; cdr3_aa: CASSKQGAFYEQYF; d_call: TRBD1; j_call: TRBJ2-7; clone_size: few; v_call: TRBV12-3/TRBV12-4; cdr3_length: 14
cdr3_nt: TGTGCCAGCAGAAACAGGGGAGGCTACACCTTC; cdr3_aa: CASRNRGGYTF; d_call: TRBD1; j_call: TRBJ1-2; clone_size: NA; v_call: TRBV12-3/TRBV12-4; cdr3_length: 11
cdr3_nt: TGTGCCAGCAGCTTAGCCACCAGCGGGAGGGCCTACGAGCAGTACTTC; cdr3_aa: CASSLATSGRAYEQYF; d_call: TRBD2; j_call: TRBJ2-7; clone_size: many; v_call: TRBV7-6; cdr3_length: 16
cdr3_nt: TGTGCCAGCAGCTTAGCGGGAGGATCCAGGTACTTC; cdr3_aa: CASSLAGGSRYF; d_call: NA; j_call: TRBJ2-7; clone_size: NA; v_call: TRBV7-6; cdr3_length: 12
cdr3_nt: TGTGCCAGCAGCTTTGGCTCAGGGGAAAAACTGTTTTTT; cdr3_aa: CASSFGSGEKLFF; d_call: NA; j_call: TRBJ1-4; clone_size: few; v_call: TRBV7-6; cdr3_length: 13
cdr3_nt: TGTGCCAGCAGTTACACCTCCGGGACTAGCGGGAGAACAGATACGCAGTATTTT; cdr3_aa: CASSYTSGTSGRTDTQYF; d_call: TRBD2; j_call: TRBJ2-3; clone_size: NA; v_call: TRBV6-5; cdr3_length: 18
cdr3_nt: TGTGCCAGCAGCAACCCTGGACAGGTCGTGTCTGGGGCCAACGTCCTGACTTTC; cdr3_aa: CASSNPGQVVSGANVLTF; d_call: TRBD1; j_call: TRBJ2-6; clone_size: many; v_call: TRBV6-1; cdr3_length: 18
cdr3_nt: TGCAGCACTGGGACTAGGCCTAACGAGCAGTACTTC; cdr3_aa: CSTGTRPNEQYF; d_call: TRBD2; j_call: TRBJ2-7; clone_size: NA; v_call: TRBV20-1; cdr3_length: 12
cdr3_nt: TGTGCCAGCAGAAGCCTTAGCAATCAGCCCCAGCATTTT; cdr3_aa: CASRSLSNQPQHF; d_call: NA; j_call: TRBJ1-5; clone_size: few; v_call: TRBV10-3; cdr3_length: 13
cdr3_nt: TGTGCCAGCAGCCAAGCGGGACTAGCTATCCACGAGCAGTACTTC; cdr3_aa: CASSQAGLAIHEQYF; d_call: TRBD2; j_call: TRBJ2-7; clone_size: few; v_call: TRBV3-1; cdr3_length: 15
cdr3_nt: TGTGCCAGCAGTGCCAGGAGTGAAGCTTTCTTT; cdr3_aa: CASSARSEAFF; d_call: NA; j_call: TRBJ1-1; clone_size: many; v_call: TRBV28; cdr3_length: 11
cdr3_nt: TGTGCCAGCAGTTACGGGACAGGGAGAGGAGGCTACACCTTC; cdr3_aa: CASSYGTGRGGYTF; d_call: TRBD1; j_call: TRBJ1-2; clone_size: many; v_call: TRBV6-2/TRBV6-3; cdr3_length: 14
cdr3_nt: TGTGCCAGCTCCTTGACTCGACCGGGGGAGCTGTTTTTT; cdr3_aa: CASSLTRPGELFF; d_call: NA; j_call: TRBJ2-2; clone_size: many; v_call: TRBV12-3/TRBV12-4; cdr3_length: 13
cdr3_nt: TGTGCCAGCAGTTACGGGGGCAGGGGCCTATCTTACGAGCAGTACTTC; cdr3_aa: CASSYGGRGLSYEQYF; d_call: NA; j_call: TRBJ2-7; clone_size: NA; v_call: TRBV6-5; cdr3_length: 16
cdr3_nt: TGTGCCAGCAGCGCCGGGACCGCGGTGCGGACCTTC; cdr3_aa: CASSAGTAVRTF; d_call: NA; j_call: TRBJ1-2; clone_size: many; v_call: TRBV2; cdr3_length: 12
cdr3_nt: TGTGCCAGCAGCTTAGGAGAGGCCAGCAATCAGCCCCAGCATTTT; cdr3_aa: CASSLGEASNQPQHF; d_call: NA; j_call: TRBJ1-5; clone_size: NA; v_call: TRBV7-9; cdr3_length: 15
cdr3_nt: TGTGCCATCACCCCCGGACAGACATCCTACGAGCAGTACTTC; cdr3_aa: CAITPGQTSYEQYF; d_call: NA; j_call: TRBJ2-7; clone_size: NA; v_call: TRBV10-3; cdr3_length: 14